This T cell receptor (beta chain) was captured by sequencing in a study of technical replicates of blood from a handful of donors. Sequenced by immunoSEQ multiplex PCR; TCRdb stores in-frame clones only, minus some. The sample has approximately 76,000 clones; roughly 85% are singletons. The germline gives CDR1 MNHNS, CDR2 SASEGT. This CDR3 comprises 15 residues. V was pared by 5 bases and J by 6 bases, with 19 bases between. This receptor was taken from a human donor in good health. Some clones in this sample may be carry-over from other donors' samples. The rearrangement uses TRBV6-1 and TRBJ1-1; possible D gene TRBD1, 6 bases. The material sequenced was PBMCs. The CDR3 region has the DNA TGTGCCAGCAGTTTCCCCCGGGGGGCGAGGGCTGAAGCTTTCTTT. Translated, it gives CASSFPRGARAEAFF.